These 27 T cell receptor beta chains came from one sample sequenced in a study of TIL therapy for anti-PD-1-resistant metastatic lung cancer. The libraries were made with immunoSEQ v3. The protocol was immunoSEQ multiplex PCR, while the TCRdb copy is restricted to in-frame clones and leaves out a portion. The sample contains 36,000 or so clones, more than 60% of which appear only once. Sample time point: pre-treatment sample, taken before nivolumab and TIL therapy. Source: blood, taken at baseline. The source of these receptors is a person between 25 and 80 years old with non-small cell lung cancer.

The rearrangement uses TRBV19 and TRBJ2-3; the match to TRBD2 covers 11 bases. V was clipped by 6 bases and J by 4 bases; unmatched bases: 9. CDR3 length: 16 amino acids. The germline V gene encodes CDR1 LNHDA and CDR2 SQIVND (reference sequence). As DNA, the CDR3 is TGTGCCAGTAGCGGGGCTAGCGGGAGGAAGGCAGATACGCAGTATTTT. This sequence encodes CASSGASGRKADTQYF.

The chain couples TRBV28 to TRBJ2-2; TRBD1 might be the D (5 bases). This CDR3 spans 13 amino acids. From germline, CDR1 is MDHEN and CDR2 SYDVKM. The ends were cut back, 6 bases at V and 6 bases at J, with 11 bases in the middle. DNA of the CDR3: TGTGCCAGCAGCATACCCAGGGCCGGGGAGCTGTTTTTT. The encoded protein is CASSIPRAGELFF.

CDR3 sequence: CASTKEAGGYEQYF. The CDR3 DNA reads as TGTGCCAGCACCAAAGAGGCAGGGGGCTACGAGCAGTACTTC. The chain recombines TRBV2 with TRBJ2-7; 7 nucleotides agree with TRBD1. There are 14 residues in the CDR3. Germline V gene data show CDR1 as SNHLY and CDR2 as FYNNEI. J gave up 3 bases and V 7 bases, and 9 bases lay outside the gene matches.

This clone was counted a few times. J is TRBJ1-6 and V is TRBV7-7, with 8 positions matching TRBD1. Germline V lookup: CDR1 SSHAT, CDR2 FNYEAQ (reference sequence). With V trimmed by 5 bases and J by 7 bases, 7 bases remained unmatched. The CDR3 spans 15 residues. The CDR3: CASSLGTGPNSPLHF. The CDR3 DNA is TGTGCCAGCAGCCTAGGGACAGGTCCAAATTCACCCCTCCACTTT. Combining the CDR3 with reference TRBV7-7 and TRBJ1-6 gives the whole variable domain GAGVSQSPRYKVTKRGQDVTLRCDPISSHATLYWYQQALGQGPEFLTYFNYEAQPDKSGLPSDRFSAERPEGSISTLTIQRTEQRDSAMYRCASSLGTGPNSPLHFGNGTRLTVT.

Comments on this clone: Other DNA variants within this sample encode the same CDR3. This chain links TRBV9 with TRBJ2-5; D tentatively fits TRBD1 or TRBD2 (5 bases each). Trimming cost V 0 bases and J 5 bases, with 5 bases left between them. The CDR3 consists of 12 residues. Germline assignment: CDR1 SGDLS and CDR2 YYNGEE. CDR3 loop: CASSVGGETQYF. As DNA, the CDR3 is TGTGCCAGCAGCGTAGGGGGGGAGACCCAGTACTTC.

V is TRBV13 and J is TRBJ2-1, with D perhaps given as TRBD1 or TRBD2 (6 bases each). The CDR3 extends over 22 amino acids. The germline V gene has CDR1 PRHDT and CDR2 FYEKMQ (reference sequence). The V end was cut by 1 base, the J end by 0 bases, with 28 bases between. The CDR3 spells CASSLDLGALGGGGSSYNEQFF. Here the CDR3 DNA reads TGTGCCAGCAGCTTAGATTTAGGTGCCCTAGGAGGAGGGGGGAGCTCCTACAATGAGCAGTTCTTC.

The rearrangement links TRBV19 to TRBJ1-1; D is perhaps TRBD1 (5 bases). CDR3 length: 14 amino acids. The germline CDR1 and CDR2 sequences are LNHDA and SQIVND (reference sequence). V lost 5 bases to trimming and J lost 10 bases, with 20 bases between them. CDR3: CASSSDSTGRGAFF. The CDR3 coding sequence is TGTGCCAGTAGTTCGGACTCAACAGGAAGAGGAGCTTTCTTT.

This clone was detected a few times. This chain's CDR3 is CASSLSRDSNYGYTF. The CDR3 nucleotides are TGTGCCAGCTCACTAAGCCGGGACAGTAACTATGGCTACACCTTC. The chain uses TRBV18 and TRBJ1-2; 7 positions agree with TRBD1. Trimming took 4 bases from V and 1 from J; bases not matched to a gene: 6. The CDR3 has 15 residues. Germline V gene lookup returns CDR1 KGHSH and CDR2 LQKENI.

The genes are TRBV28 and TRBJ2-7, with D unresolved. Trimming stripped 8 bases from V and 3 bases from J, with 20 bases between. CDR1 MDHEN and CDR2 SYDVKM come from the germline V gene. The CDR3 spans 15 residues. The CDR3 sequence is CASPSRPDSLYEQYF. Here the CDR3 DNA reads TGTGCCAGCCCCAGCAGGCCTGACTCTCTCTACGAGCAGTACTTC.

The chain recombines TRBV5-1 with TRBJ2-3, with 8 bases fitting TRBD2. The V and J ends lost 0 bases and 1 base, in that order; junction bases with no gene match: 4. Germline assignment: CDR1 SGHRS and CDR2 YFSETQ. The CDR3 sequence is 16 residues long. CDR3 residues: CASSLGPGGGTDTQYF. The DNA of the CDR3 is TGCGCCAGCAGCTTGGGGCCGGGAGGGGGCACAGATACGCAGTATTTT.

The chain has TRBV27 and TRBJ1-5; 7 nucleotides line up with TRBD1. The junction had 7 bases not matched to a gene; V was cut back by 2 bases and J by 6 bases. Looked up from germline, CDR1 is MNHEY and CDR2 is SMNVEV (reference sequence). The CDR3 length is 15 residues. Here the CDR3 DNA reads TGTGCCAGCAGTTTAGAAAGGGGGCCGAGTCAGCCCCAGCATTTT. Amino acids: CASSLERGPSQPQHF.

The J gene is TRBJ2-2, the V gene TRBV19; D is possibly TRBD1 (6 bases). This CDR3 contains 14 residues. Germline CDR1 LNHDA, CDR2 SQIVND (reference sequence). V was pared by 7 bases and J by 2 bases, with 11 bases between. The CDR3 DNA sequence: TGTGCCAGTATGTTGGGGGCCAACACCGGGGAGCTGTTTTTT. It codes for CASMLGANTGELFF.

This clone came up a few times. CDR3 nucleotide sequence: TGTGCCAGCAGTTTATCTCCAGACAATCAGCCCCAGCATTTT. It specifies CASSLSPDNQPQHF. This chain uses TRBV28 with TRBJ1-5; D is uncertain. This CDR3 spans 14 amino acids. Germline assignment: CDR1 MDHEN and CDR2 SYDVKM. V was shortened by 1 base and J by 3 bases, with 7 bases between the two germline ends.

The J gene is TRBJ1-1, the V gene TRBV29-1, with a weak D call TRBD1 (5 bases). Germline values: CDR1 SQVTM, CDR2 ANQGSEA. V was cut by 2 bases and J by 0 bases, with 13 bases left in between. There are 15 residues in the CDR3. The CDR3 is CSVESRDHMNTEAFF. The CDR3 nucleotides are TGCAGCGTTGAATCACGGGACCACATGAACACTGAAGCTTTCTTT.

The V gene is TRBV7-9, the J gene TRBJ2-7; D perhaps matches TRBD1 (6 bases). Per germline, CDR1 SEHNR and CDR2 FQNEAQ (reference sequence). V was cut by 5 bases and J by 1 base, with 15 bases left in between. The CDR3 sequence is 15 residues long. The CDR3 bases are TGTGCCAGCAGCGATATACAGGGCGATTCCTACGAGCAGTACTTC. It translates to CASSDIQGDSYEQYF. Using reference TRBV7-9 and TRBJ2-7 for the parts outside the CDR3, the full variable domain is DTGVSQNPRHKITKRGQNVTFRCDPISEHNRLYWYRQTLGQGPEFLTYFQNEAQLEKSRLLSDRFSAERPKGSFSTLEIQRTEQGDSAMYLCASSDIQGDSYEQYFGPGTRLTVT.

This clone occurred once. This chain connects TRBV9 to TRBJ2-1, with 10 bases fitting TRBD2. V lost 4 bases to trimming and J lost 2 bases; unmatched junction nucleotides: 6. The length of the CDR3 is 16 residues. Germline V gives CDR1 SGDLS, CDR2 YYNGEE. DNA for the CDR3: TGTGCCAGCAGCACGAGCGGGAGGGCCCCCTACAATGAGCAGTTCTTC. Protein sequence: CASSTSGRAPYNEQFF.

This clone was picked up a small number of times. The V and J genes are TRBV27 and TRBJ2-5; D is unclear. Germline V CDR1 and CDR2: MNHEY, SMNVEV (reference sequence). V lost 9 bases and J lost 5, with 10 bases in between. There are 11 residues in the CDR3. CDR3 protein: CASREGETQYF. For the CDR3, the DNA is TGTGCCAGTCGAGAAGGGGAGACCCAGTACTTC.

The chain employs TRBV4-2 and TRBJ1-1; no clear D gene. V was cut by 5 bases and J by 5 bases, with 12 bases left in between. Germline CDR1 is LGHNA and CDR2 is YNFKEQ. The CDR3 is 13 amino acids. CDR3 residues: CASSSLERTEAFF. CDR3 coding DNA: TGTGCCAGCAGCTCCCTCGAGCGAACTGAAGCTTTCTTT.

The chain recombines TRBV29-1 with TRBJ1-1, with no clear D. Germline V gene sequence: CDR1 SQVTM, CDR2 ANQGSEA. This CDR3 region has 10 residues. V lost 7 bases to trimming and J lost 4 bases, with 7 bases between them. CDR3 amino acids: CSAWGTEAFF. DNA of the CDR3: TGCAGCGCTTGGGGCACTGAAGCTTTCTTT. The full variable domain, completed using reference TRBV29-1 and TRBJ1-1, is SAVISQKPSRDICQRGTSLTIQCQVDSQVTMMFWYRQQPGQSLTLIATANQGSEATYESGFVIDKFPISRPNLTFSTLTVSNMSPEDSSIYLCSAWGTEAFFGQGTRLTVV.

This clone was seen only a few times. The chain combines TRBV28 with TRBJ2-7; 7 bases are a match to TRBD1. The length of the CDR3 is 15 residues. Looked up from germline, CDR1 is MDHEN and CDR2 is SYDVKM. After removal of 4 bases from V and 1 base from J, the junction contained 7 bases not matched to a gene. For the CDR3, the DNA is TGTGCCAGCAGTTCTTCCAGGACAGGATCCTACGAGCAGTACTTC. This sequence encodes CASSSSRTGSYEQYF.

As DNA, the CDR3 is TGTGCCAGCAGTTTATCGCCAGCGGGGGGCGGTAAAGATACGCAGTATTTT. Translation gives CASSLSPAGGGKDTQYF. The gene calls are TRBV27 and TRBJ2-3; TRBD2 aligns across 9 bases. CDR3 length equals 17 residues. CDR1 and CDR2 (germline): MNHEY, SMNVEV (reference sequence). The V and J ends lost 0 bases and 5 bases, in that order; junction bases with no gene match: 9.

This chain links TRBV5-1 with TRBJ1-2, with 11 bases aligning to TRBD1. CDR1 SGHRS and CDR2 YFSETQ come from the germline V gene. With V trimmed by 4 bases and J by 5 bases, 4 bases remained unmatched. This CDR3 region has 14 residues. DNA of the CDR3: TGCGCCAGCAGCCTGGGACAGGGGGTATATGGCTACACCTTC. It yields the protein CASSLGQGVYGYTF.

The chain carries TRBV7-9 and TRBJ2-7; D possibly corresponds to TRBD2 (6 bases). The germline V and J ends were trimmed by 1 base and 3 bases, with 13 bases remaining between them. This CDR3 comprises 15 residues. CDR1 is SEHNR and CDR2 is FQNEAQ in the germline V gene (reference sequence). The CDR3 sequence: CASSLVGGGGYEQYF. The DNA of the CDR3 is TGTGCCAGCAGCTTAGTGGGGGGAGGTGGCTACGAGCAGTACTTC.

This clone was recorded a few times. V usage is TRBV19 and J usage is TRBJ2-5; D not resolved. Germline CDR1 reads LNHDA; CDR2 reads SQIVND (reference sequence). CDR3 size: 14 residues. V gave up 6 bases and J gave up 1 base, with 12 bases separating them. The CDR3 sequence is CASSLATSQETQYF. The CDR3 DNA sequence: TGTGCCAGTAGCCTCGCGACATCCCAAGAGACCCAGTACTTC.

This clone appeared a few times. The CDR3 sequence is CASSLLGAKTEAFF. The CDR3 nucleotides read TGTGCCAGCAGTTTATTGGGGGCGAAGACTGAAGCTTTCTTT. This chain connects TRBV27 to TRBJ1-1; maybe TRBD1 (6 bases). With 1 base removed from V and 5 bases from J, the gap between germline ends came to 11 bases. Germline assignment: CDR1 MNHEY and CDR2 SMNVEV (reference sequence). This CDR3 is 14 amino acids long.

This clone has a handful of counts. V usage is TRBV6-5 and J usage is TRBJ2-2; D unclear. CDR1 and CDR2 (germline): MNHEY, SVGAGI. CDR3 length: 12 amino acids. Trimming removed 8 bases at V and 6 bases at J, with 10 bases between. The CDR3: CASALRAGELFF. The CDR3 nucleotides read TGTGCCAGCGCCCTCCGGGCCGGGGAGCTGTTTTTT.

V usage is TRBV4-3 and J usage is TRBJ2-7; D possibly corresponds to TRBD1 (6 bases). The CDR3 consists of 15 residues. V gave up 3 bases and J gave up 1 base, with 13 bases separating them. Germline-derived CDR1 and CDR2 are LGHNA and YSLEER. CDR3 sequence: CASSQAGTPSYEQYF. Here the CDR3 DNA reads TGCGCCAGCAGCCAGGCCGGGACACCGTCCTACGAGCAGTACTTC.